Presented here are 3 T cell receptor beta chains from one specimen sequenced in a study of T cells in localized non-small cell lung cancer (dated by TCRdb to about 2020). The library was produced with the immunoSEQ multiplex PCR assay. In TCRdb, the immuneACCESS table is reduced to in-frame sequences with V and J assigned. These tables do not hold every clone; where another copy was compared, an unresolved V gene accounts for under half, and the others remain unexplained. The sample yields about 19,000 clones; around nine tenths were counted once. 4% of the sample is held by the ten biggest clonotypes. The sample in question was peripheral blood, obtained before any cancer treatment. The receptors were gathered from a male donor at least 60 years old with stage I squamous cell lung carcinoma.

V usage is TRBV27 and J usage is TRBJ2-1; TRBD2 aligns across 12 bases. V was clipped by 4 bases and J by 2 bases; unmatched bases: 6. The CDR3 loop spans 17 amino acids. Per germline, CDR1 MNHEY and CDR2 SMNVEV (reference sequence). The CDR3 here is CASSSASGRAAYNEQFF. The CDR3 coding sequence is TGTGCCAGCAGTTCCGCTAGCGGGAGGGCCGCCTACAATGAGCAGTTCTTC.

This chain joins TRBV9 and TRBJ1-2; 9 bases are a match to TRBD1. Germline loops: CDR1 SGDLS, CDR2 YYNGEE. The CDR3 covers 15 residues. Unmatched junction bases numbered 9, after V lost 3 bases and J lost 6 bases. CDR3 region: CASSAAQGAGDGYTF. Written as DNA, the CDR3 is TGTGCCAGCAGCGCAGCACAGGGGGCAGGGGATGGCTACACCTTC.

The chain joins TRBV4-3 to TRBJ2-3, with 14 nucleotides matching TRBD2. In germline, CDR1 is LGHNA, CDR2 YSLEER. J lost 5 bases, V lost 0 bases, and 7 bases had no gene match. This CDR3 is built from 18 residues. This CDR3 reads CASSQDPGLAGVEDTQYF. CDR3 bases: TGCGCCAGCAGCCAAGATCCGGGACTAGCGGGAGTGGAAGATACGCAGTATTTT.